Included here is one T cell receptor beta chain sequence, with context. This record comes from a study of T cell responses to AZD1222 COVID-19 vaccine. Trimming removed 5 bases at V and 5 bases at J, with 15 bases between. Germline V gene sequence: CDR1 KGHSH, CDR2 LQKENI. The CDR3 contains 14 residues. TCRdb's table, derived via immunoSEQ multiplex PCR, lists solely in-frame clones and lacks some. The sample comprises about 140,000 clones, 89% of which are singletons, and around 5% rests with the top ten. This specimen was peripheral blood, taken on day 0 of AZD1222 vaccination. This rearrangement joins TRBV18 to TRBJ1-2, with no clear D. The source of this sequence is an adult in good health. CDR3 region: CASSSTQRKYGYTF. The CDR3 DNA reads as TGTGCCAGCTCATCGACACAAAGAAAATATGGCTACACCTTC.